One sample yielded the 21 T cell receptor beta chains listed below, sequenced in a study of PD-1 blockade in classical Hodgkin lymphoma. Libraries were prepared by immunoSEQ multiplex PCR; TCRdb keeps only in-frame clonotypes and omits some of them. The sample lists about 97,000 clones, over 70% occurring once. Relapses following autologous stem cell transplantation were seen in all patients, with brentuximab vedotin exposure varying. Here the sequenced sample was peripheral blood mononuclear cells (PBMCs), taken at baseline. Receptors originate from a human donor with classical Hodgkin lymphoma.

The genes are TRBV10-3 and TRBJ2-3; TRBD2 matches at 14 bases. The CDR3 covers 16 residues. The trim removed 3 bases at V and 4 bases at J, leaving 3 bases unmatched. Germline V gene lookup returns CDR1 ENHRY and CDR2 SYGVKD. As DNA, the CDR3 is TGTGCCATCAGTGAAGGGACTAGCGGGAGTGCAGATACGCAGTATTTT. Amino acid sequence: CAISEGTSGSADTQYF.

The chain uses TRBV30 and TRBJ2-7, with TRBD2 matching 11 bases. Per the germline V gene, CDR1 is GTSNPN and CDR2 is SVGIG (reference sequence). V lost 1 base to trimming and J lost 3 bases; unmatched junction nucleotides: 2. The CDR3 totals 14 residues. The CDR3 coding sequence is TGTGCCTGGAGTGCTCTAGCGGGAGGCTACGAGCAGTACTTC. This gives the protein CAWSALAGGYEQYF. Full variable domain (rest looked up from reference TRBV30 and TRBJ2-7): SQTIHQWPATLVQPVGSPLSLECTVEGTSNPNLYWYRQAAGRGLQLLFYSVGIGQISSEVPQNLSASRPQDRQFILSSKKLLLSDSGFYLCAWSALAGGYEQYFGPGTRLTVT.

V gene TRBV9 combines with J gene TRBJ1-1; D unresolved. Germline V lookup: CDR1 SGDLS, CDR2 YYNGEE. The germline V and J ends were trimmed by 0 bases and 1 base, with 7 bases remaining between them. The CDR3 length is 14 residues. CDR3 loop: CASSVVLGNTEAFF. In DNA form, the CDR3 reads TGTGCCAGCAGCGTAGTTCTGGGGAACACTGAAGCTTTCTTT.

This chain connects TRBV9 to TRBJ2-2; perhaps TRBD1 as D (5 bases). This CDR3 spans 12 amino acids. Between the trimmed V and J ends, which lost 7 bases and 7 bases, there was a span of 11 bases. Germline V lookup: CDR1 SGDLS, CDR2 YYNGEE. Here the CDR3 reads CASRSGYGELFF. CDR3 sequence (DNA): TGTGCCAGCCGGTCAGGGTACGGGGAGCTGTTTTTT. The full variable domain, with the rest looked up from reference TRBV9 and TRBJ2-2, is DSGVTQTPKHLITATGQRVTLRCSPRSGDLSVYWYQQSLDQGLQFLIQYYNGEERAKGNILERFSAQQFPDLHSELNLSSLELGDSALYFCASRSGYGELFFGEGSRLTVL.

The rearrangement links TRBV6-5 to TRBJ1-4; D gene uncertain. V lost 2 bases to trimming and J lost 4 bases, with 2 bases between them. CDR3 length: 12 residues. Germline V lookup: CDR1 MNHEY, CDR2 SVGAGI. The CDR3 here is CASSYGNEKLFF. Written as DNA, the CDR3 is TGTGCCAGCAGTTACGGTAATGAAAAACTGTTTTTT.

DNA of the CDR3: TGTGCCACAAAGAGCAGCCAAGAGACCCAGTACTTC. Translation gives CATKSSQETQYF. This chain links TRBV10-3 with TRBJ2-5, with D unresolved. CDR1 is ENHRY and CDR2 is SYGVKD in the germline V gene. The CDR3 sequence is 12 residues long. The V end lost 10 bases, the J end lost 1 base, and 10 bases lay between the germline ends.

The chain recombines TRBV28 with TRBJ1-1; D gene uncertain. Trimming took off 1 base at V and 3 bases at J, with 9 bases between the two ends. CDR3 length equals 14 residues. Germline lookup yields CDR1 MDHEN and CDR2 SYDVKM. The CDR3 spells CASSLSGLYTEAFF. The CDR3 DNA sequence: TGTGCCAGCAGTTTATCCGGACTATACACTGAAGCTTTCTTT.

In this sample, this clone turned up a few times. Here the CDR3 DNA reads TGTGCCAGCAGCCCGGACAGGGTAACCGGCTACACCTTC. Its translation is CASSPDRVTGYTF. The chain employs TRBV11-2 and TRBJ1-2; 8 bases are shared with TRBD1. V shed 5 bases and J 8 bases; nucleotides not matched to a gene: 7. From germline, CDR1 is SGHAT and CDR2 FQNNGV. CDR3 length equals 13 residues.

The chain uses TRBV5-6 and TRBJ1-3, with TRBD1 matching over 7 bases. The CDR3 totals 17 residues. Trimming removed 4 bases from V and 2 bases from J; junction bases left unmatched: 12. From germline, CDR1 is SGHDT and CDR2 YYEEEE. CDR3 sequence (DNA): TGTGCCAGCAGCCGGCCCCCGACAGGGATAACTGGAAACACCATATATTTT. Encoded protein: CASSRPPTGITGNTIYF.

This chain connects TRBV9 to TRBJ1-3; TRBD1 matches at 7 bases. V lost 4 bases to trimming and J lost 5 bases; unmatched junction nucleotides: 6. Germline CDR1 and CDR2: SGDLS and YYNGEE. The CDR3 is 14 amino acids. The CDR3 loop reads CASSQRDRRNTIYF. Written as DNA, the CDR3 is TGTGCCAGCAGCCAACGGGACAGACGAAACACCATATATTTT.

This sequence joins TRBV7-2 and TRBJ2-3; 7 nucleotides agree with TRBD2. Germline V gene data show CDR1 as SGHTA and CDR2 as FQGNSA. Trimming removed 2 bases from V and 2 bases from J; junction bases left unmatched: 10. This CDR3 contains 17 residues. CDR3 DNA sequence: TGTGCCAGCAGCTTATTGGGGGAGGGAGGCTTCACAGATACGCAGTATTTT. It specifies CASSLLGEGGFTDTQYF. Full variable domain (missing parts from reference TRBV7-2 and TRBJ2-3): GAGVSQSPSNKVTEKGKDVELRCDPISGHTALYWYRQSLGQGLEFLIYFQGNSAPDKSGLPSDRFSAERTGGSVSTLTIQRTQQEDSAVYLCASSLLGEGGFTDTQYFGPGTRLTVL.

This chain uses TRBV10-3 with TRBJ2-7, with 12 bases fitting TRBD1. Per the germline V gene, CDR1 is ENHRY and CDR2 is SYGVKD. V lost 7 bases and J lost 6; bases outside the gene matches: 10. This CDR3 has 15 residues. The CDR3 coding sequence is TGTGCCATCAAAGGGACAGGGGGCGCGGGAACCGAGCAGTACTTC. Translating gives CAIKGTGGAGTEQYF.

The chain links TRBV19 to TRBJ1-5; 10 bases are a match to TRBD1. Unmatched junction bases numbered 3, after V lost 6 bases and J lost 4 bases. Germline CDR1 is LNHDA and CDR2 is SQIVND (reference sequence). The CDR3 length is 14 residues. CDR3 loop: CASSPGQGNQPQHF. The DNA of the CDR3 is TGTGCCAGTAGCCCGGGACAGGGGAATCAGCCCCAGCATTTT.

The V and J genes are TRBV5-4 and TRBJ2-7; 7 bases line up with TRBD2. Germline CDR1 SGHNT, CDR2 YYREEE (reference sequence). The CDR3 sequence is 15 residues long. V was pared by 4 bases and J by 2 bases, with 9 bases of the junction left unmatched. The CDR3 sequence: CASSPVGGTTYEQYF. The CDR3 DNA follows: TGTGCCAGCAGCCCGGTGGGGGGGACGACCTACGAGCAGTACTTC. Looking up the rest from reference TRBV5-4 and TRBJ2-7 gives the full variable domain: ETGVTQSPTHLIKTRGQQVTLRCSSQSGHNTVSWYQQALGQGPQFIFQYYREEENGRGNFPPRFSGLQFPNYSSELNVNALELDDSALYLCASSPVGGTTYEQYFGPGTRLTVT.

This clone was counted a few times. DNA of the CDR3: TGTGCCAGCAGTCCCTGGACAGGGGTGCTCCACGAGCAGTACTTC. Translating it yields CASSPWTGVLHEQYF. The chain employs TRBV27 and TRBJ2-7; 9 bases are shared with TRBD1. Unmatched junction bases numbered 10, after V lost 5 bases and J lost 5 bases. From germline, CDR1 is MNHEY and CDR2 SMNVEV (reference sequence). CDR3 length equals 15 residues.

The V and J genes are TRBV2 and TRBJ1-1, with unresolved D. V dropped 1 base and J dropped 0 bases, with 6 bases sitting between them. Germline CDR1 and CDR2: SNHLY and FYNNEI. This CDR3 has 14 residues. The CDR3 region is CASSEVSMNTEAFF. The CDR3 DNA is TGTGCCAGCAGTGAAGTATCCATGAACACTGAAGCTTTCTTT.

The chain carries TRBV27 and TRBJ1-4, with D possibly matching TRBD1 (6 bases). Germline-derived CDR1 and CDR2 are MNHEY and SMNVEV (reference sequence). The CDR3 loop spans 18 amino acids. Between the trimmed V and J ends, which lost 5 bases and 2 bases, there was a span of 21 bases. The CDR3 spells CASSPTTGRTLTNEKLFF. CDR3 DNA: TGTGCCAGCAGTCCTACGACAGGAAGGACGTTGACTAATGAAAAACTGTTTTTT.

This chain joins TRBV5-8 and TRBJ2-5, with 12 bases aligning to TRBD2. V lost 6 bases, J lost 5 bases, and 14 bases stayed unmatched. The CDR3 totals 17 residues. Germline CDR1 reads SGHTS; CDR2 reads YDEGEE. The CDR3 region is CASTPGELAGGPETQYF. CDR3 DNA sequence: TGTGCCAGCACCCCCGGTGAGCTAGCGGGAGGGCCGGAGACCCAGTACTTC.

The rearrangement links TRBV27 to TRBJ1-1; D uncertain. There are 13 residues in the CDR3. The V and J ends lost 5 bases and 3 bases respectively, with 10 bases between them. Per germline, CDR1 MNHEY and CDR2 SMNVEV (reference sequence). The CDR3 reads CASSPPWDTEAFF. CDR3 coding DNA: TGTGCCAGCAGTCCTCCTTGGGACACTGAAGCTTTCTTT.

This clone has only a few counts. The chain joins TRBV7-3 to TRBJ2-1; TRBD2 agrees at 7 bases. The V segment lost 5 bases and the J segment 3 bases; nucleotides outside the gene matches: 4. The CDR3 totals 14 residues. CDR1 SGHTA and CDR2 FQGTGA come from the germline V gene. This CDR3 is CASSDLAVYNEQFF. The CDR3 region has the DNA TGTGCCAGCAGCGATCTAGCGGTCTACAATGAGCAGTTCTTC.

The CDR3 is CASSASESSGNTIYF. The CDR3 coding sequence is TGTGCCAGCAGCGCTTCTGAGAGCTCTGGAAACACCATATATTTT. The chain recombines TRBV9 with TRBJ1-3; the D is unclear. The CDR3 runs to 15 residues. CDR1 is SGDLS, CDR2 YYNGEE, per germline. Trimming pared 3 bases from V and 0 bases from J, leaving 10 bases between.